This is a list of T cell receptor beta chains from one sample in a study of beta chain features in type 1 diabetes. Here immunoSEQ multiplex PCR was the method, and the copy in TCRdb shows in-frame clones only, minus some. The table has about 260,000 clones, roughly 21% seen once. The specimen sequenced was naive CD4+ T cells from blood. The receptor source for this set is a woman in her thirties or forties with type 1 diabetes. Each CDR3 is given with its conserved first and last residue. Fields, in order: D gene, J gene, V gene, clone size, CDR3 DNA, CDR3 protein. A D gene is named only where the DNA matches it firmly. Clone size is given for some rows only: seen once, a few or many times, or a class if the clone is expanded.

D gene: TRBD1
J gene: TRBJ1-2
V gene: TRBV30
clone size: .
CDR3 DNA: TGTGCCTGGACTTGGACAGGCATCCTAGGTGGCTACACCTTC
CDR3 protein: CAWTWTGILGGYTF

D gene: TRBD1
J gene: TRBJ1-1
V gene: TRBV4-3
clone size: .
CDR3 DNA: TGCGCCAGCAGTCGAACAGGGGGCACTGAAGCTTTCTTT
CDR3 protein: CASSRTGGTEAFF

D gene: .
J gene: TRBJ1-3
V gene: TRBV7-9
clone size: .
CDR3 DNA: TGTGCCAGCAGCTTAGAGGCGGCGAGCTTATATTTT
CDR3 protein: CASSLEAASLYF

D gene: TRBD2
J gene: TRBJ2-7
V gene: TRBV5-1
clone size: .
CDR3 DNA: TGCGCCAGCAGCTCCGCGTCAGGACTAGCCTACGAGCAGTACTTC
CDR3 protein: CASSSASGLAYEQYF

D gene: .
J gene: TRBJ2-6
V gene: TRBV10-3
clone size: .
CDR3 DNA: TGTGCCATCAGTGAGTCGGCAGGGGCCGGGGCCAACGTCCTGACTTTC
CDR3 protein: CAISESAGAGANVLTF

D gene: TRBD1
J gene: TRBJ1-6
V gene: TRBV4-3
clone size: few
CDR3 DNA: TGCGCCAGCAGCTCGCAGGGGGTGGGTAATTCACCCCTCCACTTT
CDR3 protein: CASSSQGVGNSPLHF

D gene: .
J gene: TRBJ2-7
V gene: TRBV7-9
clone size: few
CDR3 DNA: TGTGCCAGCAGCCTCGACAGCTCCTACGAGCAGTACTTC
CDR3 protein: CASSLDSSYEQYF

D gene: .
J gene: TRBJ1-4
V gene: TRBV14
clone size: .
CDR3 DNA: TGTGCCAGCAGCCAAATGCAGGGAAGGGGTGAAAAACTGTTTTTT
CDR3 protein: CASSQMQGRGEKLFF

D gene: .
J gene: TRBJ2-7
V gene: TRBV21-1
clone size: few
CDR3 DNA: TGTGCCAGCAGCAAAGCGTTGGGGGGGGACGAGCAGTACTTC
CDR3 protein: CASSKALGGDEQYF

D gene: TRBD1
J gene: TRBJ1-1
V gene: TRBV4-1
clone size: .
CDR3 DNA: TGCGCCAGCCGCGCCGGGACAGAAAACACTGAAGCTTTCTTT
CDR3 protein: CASRAGTENTEAFF

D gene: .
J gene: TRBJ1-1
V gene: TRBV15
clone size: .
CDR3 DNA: TGTGCCACCAGCAGAGGAGGGACATATGAAGCTTTCTTT
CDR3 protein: CATSRGGTYEAFF

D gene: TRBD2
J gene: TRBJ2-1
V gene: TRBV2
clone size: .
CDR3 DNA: TGTGCCAGCAGTGAACAAAGCGGGAGGGAGGCTGAGCAGTTCTTC
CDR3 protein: CASSEQSGREAEQFF

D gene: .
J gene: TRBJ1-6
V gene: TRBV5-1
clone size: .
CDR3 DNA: TGCGCCAGCAGCTTCAGGTGGACAGAGAATTCACCCCTCCACTTT
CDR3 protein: CASSFRWTENSPLHF

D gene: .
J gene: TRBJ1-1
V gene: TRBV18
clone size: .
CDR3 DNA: TGTGCCAGCCGGGGGACCCTTGAAGCTTTCTTT
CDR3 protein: CASRGTLEAFF

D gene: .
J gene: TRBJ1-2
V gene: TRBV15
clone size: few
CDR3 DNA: TGTGCCACCAGCAGACGGGGAAACTATGGCTACACCTTC
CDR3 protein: CATSRRGNYGYTF

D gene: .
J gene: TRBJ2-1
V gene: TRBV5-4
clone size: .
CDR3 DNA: TGTGCCAGCAGCCCGAAGGGGGTGGGCGCGGTTCCTCATGAGCAGTTCTTC
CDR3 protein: CASSPKGVGAVPHEQFF

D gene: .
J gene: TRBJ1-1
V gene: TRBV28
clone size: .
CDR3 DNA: TGTGCCAGCAGGGTAACAGTCAACACTGAAGCTTTCTTT
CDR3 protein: CASRVTVNTEAFF

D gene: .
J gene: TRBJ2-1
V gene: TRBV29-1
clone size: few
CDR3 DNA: TGCAGCGTTGTTGGTCCGAGCTCCTACAATGAGCAGTTCTTC
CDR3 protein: CSVVGPSSYNEQFF

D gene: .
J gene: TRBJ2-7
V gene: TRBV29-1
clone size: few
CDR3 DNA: TGCAGCGTTGGGACATCCGGAGGGGAGCAGTACTTC
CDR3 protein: CSVGTSGGEQYF

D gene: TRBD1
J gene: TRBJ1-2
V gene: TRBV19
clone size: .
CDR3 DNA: TGTGCCAGTAGTTCCAGGGGGCATGGTAACTATGGCTACACCTTC
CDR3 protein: CASSSRGHGNYGYTF

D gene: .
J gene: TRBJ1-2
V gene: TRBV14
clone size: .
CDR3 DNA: TGTGCCAGCAGCCAAGGGACAGTCTATGGCTACACCTTC
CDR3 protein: CASSQGTVYGYTF

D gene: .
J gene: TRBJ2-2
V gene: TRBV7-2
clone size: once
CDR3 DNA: TGTGCCAGCAGCATACCTGACAGACCGACCTGGGGGGAGCTGTTTTTT
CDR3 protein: CASSIPDRPTWGELFF

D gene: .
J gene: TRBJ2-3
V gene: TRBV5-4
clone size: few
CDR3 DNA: TGTGCCAGCAGCTTGCCAGGGACAGATACGCAGTATTTT
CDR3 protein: CASSLPGTDTQYF

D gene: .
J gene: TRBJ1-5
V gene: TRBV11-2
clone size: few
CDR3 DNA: TGTGCCAGCAGCTTAGCATCCAATCAGCCCCAGCATTTT
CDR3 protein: CASSLASNQPQHF

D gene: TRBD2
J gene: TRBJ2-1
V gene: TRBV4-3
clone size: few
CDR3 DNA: TGCGCCAGCAGCCGAGATAGCGGGGGGGTGGTTAATGAGCAGTTCTTC
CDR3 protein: CASSRDSGGVVNEQFF

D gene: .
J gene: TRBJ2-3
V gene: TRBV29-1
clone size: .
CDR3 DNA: TGCAGCGTTCGGGGGACCACCACAGATACGCAGTATTTT
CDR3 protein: CSVRGTTTDTQYF

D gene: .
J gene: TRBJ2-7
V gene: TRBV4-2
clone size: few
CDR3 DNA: TGTGCCAGCAGCCAAGATGAGAGAGGTACCTACGAGCAGTACTTC
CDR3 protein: CASSQDERGTYEQYF

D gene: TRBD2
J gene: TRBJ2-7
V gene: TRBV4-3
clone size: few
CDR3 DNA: TGCGCCAGCAGCCAGACTAGCACCTCCTACGAGCAGTACTTC
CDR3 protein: CASSQTSTSYEQYF

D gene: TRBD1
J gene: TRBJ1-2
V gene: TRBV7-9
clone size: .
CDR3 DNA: TGTGCCAGCAGCTTCGGACAGGGGCACTATGGCTACACCTTC
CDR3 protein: CASSFGQGHYGYTF

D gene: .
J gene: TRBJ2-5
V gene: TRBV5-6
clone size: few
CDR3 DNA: TGTGCCAGCAATCGGGGAGAGACCCAGTACTTC
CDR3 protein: CASNRGETQYF

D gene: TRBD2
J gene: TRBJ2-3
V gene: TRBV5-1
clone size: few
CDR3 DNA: TGCGCCAGCAGCTCAACACTAGCGGGAGAGGGTACGCAGTATTTT
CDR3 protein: CASSSTLAGEGTQYF

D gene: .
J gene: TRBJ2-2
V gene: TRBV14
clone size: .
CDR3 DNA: TGTGCCAGCAGCCCCGTAGGGAGGAACACCGGGGAGCTGTTTTTT
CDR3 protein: CASSPVGRNTGELFF

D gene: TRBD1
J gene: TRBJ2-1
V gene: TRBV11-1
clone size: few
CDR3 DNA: TGTGCCAGCAGCTTAGGACAGGGGGCCTACAATGAGCAGTTCTTC
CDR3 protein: CASSLGQGAYNEQFF

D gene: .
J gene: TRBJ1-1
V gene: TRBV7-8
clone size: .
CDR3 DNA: TGTGCCAGCAGCTTAGGCAGGGGAGTGGGTGAAGCTTTCTTT
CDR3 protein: CASSLGRGVGEAFF

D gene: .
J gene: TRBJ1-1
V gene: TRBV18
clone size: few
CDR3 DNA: TGTGCCAGCTCACAAATGGTCGGGAACACTGAAGCTTTCTTT
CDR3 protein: CASSQMVGNTEAFF

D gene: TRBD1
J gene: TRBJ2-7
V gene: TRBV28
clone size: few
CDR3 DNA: TGTGCCAGCACCACCGGTCCGACAGGGCTGGGGTACGAGCAGTACTTC
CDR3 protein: CASTTGPTGLGYEQYF

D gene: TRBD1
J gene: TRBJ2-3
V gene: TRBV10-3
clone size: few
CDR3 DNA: TGTGCCATCAGCTTGACAGGGGTTAGCACAGATACGCAGTATTTT
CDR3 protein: CAISLTGVSTDTQYF

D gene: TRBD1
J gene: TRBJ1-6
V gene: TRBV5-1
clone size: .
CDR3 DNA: TGCGCCAGCAGCTTGCTCGGGACAGGGAGCTCCTATAATTCACCCCTCCACTTT
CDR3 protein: CASSLLGTGSSYNSPLHF

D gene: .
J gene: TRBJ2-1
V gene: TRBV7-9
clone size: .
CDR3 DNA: TGTGCCAGCAGCTTAGCGAACGGAGGGGAGCAGTTCTTC
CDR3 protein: CASSLANGGEQFF

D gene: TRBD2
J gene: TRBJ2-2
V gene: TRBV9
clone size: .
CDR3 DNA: TGTGCCAGCAGCGGCGCGGGAGGGACCACCGGGGAGCTGTTTTTT
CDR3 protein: CASSGAGGTTGELFF